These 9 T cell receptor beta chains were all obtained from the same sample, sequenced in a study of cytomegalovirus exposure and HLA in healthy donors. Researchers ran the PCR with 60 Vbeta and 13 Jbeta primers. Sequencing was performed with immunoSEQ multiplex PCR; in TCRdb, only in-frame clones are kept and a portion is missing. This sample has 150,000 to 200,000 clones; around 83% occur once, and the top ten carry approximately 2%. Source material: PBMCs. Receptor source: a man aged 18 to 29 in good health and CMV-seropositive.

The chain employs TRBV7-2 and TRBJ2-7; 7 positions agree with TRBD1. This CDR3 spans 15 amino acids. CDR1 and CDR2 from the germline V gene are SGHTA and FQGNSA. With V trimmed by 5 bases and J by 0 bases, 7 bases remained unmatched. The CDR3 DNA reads TGTGCCAGCAGCACCGCGACAGGGAGCTCCTACGAGCAGTACTTC. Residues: CASSTATGSSYEQYF. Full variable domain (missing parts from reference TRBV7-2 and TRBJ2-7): GAGVSQSPSNKVTEKGKDVELRCDPISGHTALYWYRQSLGQGLEFLIYFQGNSAPDKSGLPSDRFSAERTGGSVSTLTIQRTQQEDSAVYLCASSTATGSSYEQYFGPGTRLTVT.

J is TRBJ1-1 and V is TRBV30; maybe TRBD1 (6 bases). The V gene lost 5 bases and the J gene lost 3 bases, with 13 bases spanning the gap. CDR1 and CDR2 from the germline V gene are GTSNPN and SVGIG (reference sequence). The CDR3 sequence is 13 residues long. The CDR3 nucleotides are TGTGCCTGGCACAGGGCTTGGGACACTGAAGCTTTCTTT. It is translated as CAWHRAWDTEAFF.

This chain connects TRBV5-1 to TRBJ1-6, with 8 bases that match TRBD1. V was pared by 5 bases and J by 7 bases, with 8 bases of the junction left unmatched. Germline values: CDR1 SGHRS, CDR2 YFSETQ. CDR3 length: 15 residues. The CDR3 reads CASSDRGDKNSPLHF. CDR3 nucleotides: TGCGCCAGCAGTGACAGGGGAGATAAGAATTCACCCCTCCACTTT. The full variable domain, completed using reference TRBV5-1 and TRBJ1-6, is KAGVTQTPRYLIKTRGQQVTLSCSPISGHRSVSWYQQTPGQGLQFLFEYFSETQRNKGNFPGRFSGRQFSNSRSEMNVSTLELGDSALYLCASSDRGDKNSPLHFGNGTRLTVT.

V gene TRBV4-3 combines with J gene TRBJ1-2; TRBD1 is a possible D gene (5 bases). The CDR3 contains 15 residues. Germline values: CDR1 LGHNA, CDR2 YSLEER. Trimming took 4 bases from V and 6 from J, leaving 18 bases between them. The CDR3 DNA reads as TGCGCCAGCAGCCCCCAAGGAGGGGTCGACCATGGCTACACCTTC. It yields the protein CASSPQGGVDHGYTF.

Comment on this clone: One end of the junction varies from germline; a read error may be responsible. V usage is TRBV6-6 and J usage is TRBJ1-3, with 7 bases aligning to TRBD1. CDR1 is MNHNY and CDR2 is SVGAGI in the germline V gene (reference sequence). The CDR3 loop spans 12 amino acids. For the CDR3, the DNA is TGTGCCAGCAGTTACCAGACAGGGTTTGTGAATTTT. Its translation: CASSYQTGFVNF.

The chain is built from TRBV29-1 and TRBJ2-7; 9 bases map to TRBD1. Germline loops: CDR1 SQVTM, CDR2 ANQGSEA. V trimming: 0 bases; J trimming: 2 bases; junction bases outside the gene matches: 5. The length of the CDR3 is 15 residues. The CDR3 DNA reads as TGCAGCGTTGAAGATGTGGGACAGGGAGCCTACGAGCAGTACTTC. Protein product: CSVEDVGQGAYEQYF.

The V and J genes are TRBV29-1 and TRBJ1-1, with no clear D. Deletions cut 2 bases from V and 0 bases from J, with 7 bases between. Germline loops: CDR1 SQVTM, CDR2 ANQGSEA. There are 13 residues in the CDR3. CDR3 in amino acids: CSVESTVNTEAFF. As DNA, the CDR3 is TGCAGCGTTGAATCAACAGTGAACACTGAAGCTTTCTTT. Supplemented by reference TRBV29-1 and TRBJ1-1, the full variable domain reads SAVISQKPSRDICQRGTSLTIQCQVDSQVTMMFWYRQQPGQSLTLIATANQGSEATYESGFVIDKFPISRPNLTFSTLTVSNMSPEDSSIYLCSVESTVNTEAFFGQGTRLTVV.

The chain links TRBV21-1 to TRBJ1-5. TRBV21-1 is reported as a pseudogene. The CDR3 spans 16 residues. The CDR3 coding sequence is TGTGCCAGCAGCAAAGAGGTGGAGGGCGTAGATCAGCCCCAGCATTTT. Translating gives CASSKEVEGVDQPQHF.

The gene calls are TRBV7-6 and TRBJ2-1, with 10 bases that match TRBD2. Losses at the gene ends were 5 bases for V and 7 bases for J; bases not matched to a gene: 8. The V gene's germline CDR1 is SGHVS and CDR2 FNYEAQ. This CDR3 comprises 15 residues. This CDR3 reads CASSRVSGGTNEQFF. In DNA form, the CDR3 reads TGTGCCAGCAGCCGGGTTAGCGGGGGGACTAATGAGCAGTTCTTC.